The 18 T cell receptor beta chains below were found in one sample sequenced in a study of shared clonotypes between healthy human individuals. Profiling relied on immunoSEQ multiplex PCR, and the TCRdb table lists in-frame clones only, not all of them. The table records 1,500,000 or so clones, approximately 98.5% of them present only once. Sequenced material: naive CD4+ T cells sorted from blood. The sample's subset: CD45RA+ positively selected. The receptors shown here come from a man younger than 40 in good health.

The CDR3 coding sequence is TGTGCCAGCAGTCCTGATGCCAGGTTTAAGTACTTC. Amino acids: CASSPDARFKYF. The V call is TRBV28, the J call TRBJ2-7; D is undetermined. Germline-derived CDR1 and CDR2 are MDHEN and SYDVKM. The V end lost 5 bases, the J end lost 11 bases, and 16 bases lay between the germline ends. This CDR3 has 12 residues.

CDR3 amino acids: CASSSRQGLGEKLFF. The DNA for the CDR3 is TGCGCCAGCAGCTCCAGACAGGGCCTCGGTGAAAAACTGTTTTTT. The chain carries TRBV5-1 and TRBJ1-4; TRBD1 matches 7 bases. Per the germline V gene, CDR1 is SGHRS and CDR2 is YFSETQ. The length of the CDR3 is 15 residues. V trimming: 3 bases; J trimming: 7 bases; junction bases outside the gene matches: 9.

V is TRBV13 and J is TRBJ1-1; tentatively, D is TRBD1 (6 bases). V dropped 2 bases and J dropped 2 bases, with 21 bases sitting between them. From germline, CDR1 is PRHDT and CDR2 FYEKMQ (reference sequence). The CDR3 is 18 amino acids. This CDR3 reads CASSLSLDWGRGNTEAFF. The CDR3 DNA is TGTGCCAGCAGCTTAAGCCTGGATTGGGGGCGGGGAAACACTGAAGCTTTCTTT.

The rearrangement joins TRBV7-8 to TRBJ2-7; D perhaps matches TRBD2 (6 bases). This CDR3 contains 14 residues. V lost 1 base and J lost 6, with 13 bases in between. Germline V gene sequence: CDR1 SGHVS, CDR2 FQNEAQ. CDR3 loop: CASSLERVLSEQYF. The CDR3 bases are TGTGCCAGCAGCTTAGAGCGGGTCCTTTCCGAGCAGTACTTC.

The chain is built from TRBV5-1 and TRBJ1-1, with 7 nucleotides matching TRBD1. Unmatched junction bases numbered 4, after V lost 4 bases and J lost 4 bases. Germline CDR1 is SGHRS and CDR2 is YFSETQ. CDR3 length equals 13 residues. CDR3 bases: TGCGCCAGCAGCCCGGGACAGTTCACTGAAGCTTTCTTT. Its translation: CASSPGQFTEAFF.

Of note for this clone: Distinct nucleotide sequences in the sample also encode this CDR3. The rearrangement joins TRBV7-8 to TRBJ2-3; D not resolved. V was cut by 0 bases and J by 1 base, with 5 bases left in between. Germline V gene sequence: CDR1 SGHVS, CDR2 FQNEAQ. The CDR3 has 14 residues. This CDR3 reads CASSLARGTDTQYF. CDR3 in DNA: TGTGCCAGCAGCTTAGCTAGGGGCACAGATACGCAGTATTTT.

The CDR3 loop is CATSRGGRENYGYTF. In DNA, the CDR3 is TGTGCCACCAGCAGAGGAGGGCGGGAGAACTATGGCTACACCTTC. V and J are TRBV15 and TRBJ1-2; no definite D call. This CDR3 has 15 amino acids. Trimming cost V 1 base and J 2 bases, with 11 bases left between them. Per the germline V gene, CDR1 is LNHNV and CDR2 is YYDKDF (reference sequence).

The chain employs TRBV28 and TRBJ2-2; D is unresolved. The germline V gene has CDR1 MDHEN and CDR2 SYDVKM. V gave up 3 bases and J gave up 2 bases, with 13 bases separating them. This CDR3 has 16 residues. The CDR3 region is CASSLEWARNTGELFF. The CDR3 nucleotides are TGTGCCAGCAGTTTGGAGTGGGCCAGAAACACCGGGGAGCTGTTTTTT.

The chain has TRBV28 and TRBJ1-1, with D unclear. V was pared by 3 bases and J by 1 base, with 6 bases between. CDR3 length: 13 amino acids. CDR1 and CDR2 (germline): MDHEN, SYDVKM. CDR3: CASSFRRNTEAFF. CDR3 nucleotide sequence: TGTGCCAGCAGTTTCCGGCGGAACACTGAAGCTTTCTTT.

In the case of this clone: The sample carries other DNA sequences with the same CDR3. This sequence joins TRBV18 and TRBJ1-5; D gene unclear. The CDR3 is made up of 13 amino acids. Germline CDR1 KGHSH, CDR2 LQKENI. V was shortened by 3 bases and J by 4 bases, with 7 bases between the two germline ends. The CDR3 DNA is TGTGCCAGCTCACCCGGAGGGAATCAGCCCCAGCATTTT. It is translated as CASSPGGNQPQHF.

This sequence joins TRBV6-4 and TRBJ2-3; the match to TRBD2 covers 12 bases. Germline values: CDR1 MRHNA, CDR2 SNTAGT. This CDR3 contains 16 residues. J lost 2 bases, V lost 6 bases, and 6 bases had no gene match. The CDR3 DNA is TGTGCCAGCAGACGGACTAGCGGGGCCAACACAGATACGCAGTATTTT. Translation: CASRRTSGANTDTQYF.

J is TRBJ1-1 and V is TRBV28; TRBD1 matches at 9 bases. J gave up 4 bases and V 7 bases, and 10 bases lay outside the gene matches. The CDR3 runs to 15 residues. Germline V lookup: CDR1 MDHEN, CDR2 SYDVKM. CDR3 sequence: CASTLTGGRSTEAFF. For the CDR3, the DNA is TGTGCCAGCACCCTAACAGGGGGCAGGAGCACTGAAGCTTTCTTT.

This clone was seen only once. The chain combines TRBV28 with TRBJ1-5; D not certain. Trimming removed 5 bases from V and 9 bases from J, with 8 bases in between. CDR3 size: 11 residues. Germline-derived CDR1 and CDR2 are MDHEN and SYDVKM. In DNA form, the CDR3 reads TGTGCCAGCAGTCCCTACGGGCCCCAGCATTTT. It encodes CASSPYGPQHF.

The CDR3 DNA follows: TGTGCCAGCATTCCGGGACTAGCGGACTACAATGAGCAGTTCTTC. Residues: CASIPGLADYNEQFF. The chain is built from TRBV2 and TRBJ2-1, with 11 bases that match TRBD2. The CDR3 loop spans 15 amino acids. With V trimmed by 7 bases and J by 3 bases, 5 bases remained unmatched. From germline, CDR1 is SNHLY and CDR2 FYNNEI.

This clone has a single count. The rearrangement uses TRBV11-2 and TRBJ2-3, with no clear D. Germline V gene lookup returns CDR1 SGHAT and CDR2 FQNNGV. V was shortened by 5 bases and J by 9 bases, with 9 bases between the two germline ends. This CDR3 comprises 11 residues. The CDR3 sequence is CASSPARTQYF. The CDR3 DNA reads as TGTGCCAGCAGCCCCGCGAGGACGCAGTATTTT.

The chain links TRBV28 to TRBJ2-1, with D possibly called TRBD1 or TRBD2 (7 bases each). The CDR3 is made up of 15 amino acids. Germline V lookup: CDR1 MDHEN, CDR2 SYDVKM. V was trimmed by 7 bases and J by 2 bases, leaving 15 bases between them. CDR3 DNA: TGTGCCAGCATCGGGTCAGGGGGGGCCTACAATGAGCAGTTCTTC. It specifies CASIGSGGAYNEQFF. Based on the CDR3 plus reference TRBV28 and TRBJ2-1, the full variable domain is DVKVTQSSRYLVKRTGEKVFLECVQDMDHENMFWYRQDPGLGLRLIYFSYDVKMKEKGDIPEGYSVSREKKERFSLILESASTNQTSMYLCASIGSGGAYNEQFFGPGTRLTVL.

The chain combines TRBV6-6 with TRBJ1-5; D not certain. V was cut by 3 bases and J by 4 bases, with 7 bases left in between. Germline lookup yields CDR1 MNHNY and CDR2 SVGAGI (reference sequence). CDR3 size: 13 residues. CDR3 sequence reads: CASSYQRNQPQHF. CDR3 DNA sequence: TGTGCCAGCAGTTATCAACGGAATCAGCCCCAGCATTTT.

The chain recombines TRBV29-1 with TRBJ1-1; D remains unclear. V gave up 7 bases and J gave up 2 bases, with 8 bases separating them. CDR1 is SQVTM, CDR2 ANQGSEA, per germline. This CDR3 is 11 amino acids long. In nucleotides, the CDR3 is TGCAGCGGCAGAGCTAACACTGAAGCTTTCTTT. Translated, it gives CSGRANTEAFF. The variable domain in full, with the rest retrieved from reference TRBV29-1 and TRBJ1-1, is SAVISQKPSRDICQRGTSLTIQCQVDSQVTMMFWYRQQPGQSLTLIATANQGSEATYESGFVIDKFPISRPNLTFSTLTVSNMSPEDSSIYLCSGRANTEAFFGQGTRLTVV.